These T cell receptor beta chains were read from a single sample in a study of memory CD4+ T cells and cytomegalovirus serostatus. Profiled with immunoSEQ multiplex PCR; TCRdb holds only in-frame clones, not every one. The sample lists tens of thousands of clones, about four fifths occurring once. The sequenced sample consisted of memory CD4+ T cells from blood. The receptor source for this set is an adult in good health and CMV-seronegative. The CDR3 runs from the conserved cysteine through the conserved F or W. Each record gives: D gene, J gene, V gene, clone size, CDR3 DNA, CDR3 protein. D genes are given only for firm matches. Size tells how often a clone was seen (once, few, many) or the class of an expanded clone, and some rows leave it out.

D gene: -
J gene: TRBJ1-3
V gene: TRBV18
clone size: -
CDR3 DNA: TGTGCCAGCTCACAAGATGGGGTTTCTGGAAACACCATATATTTT
CDR3 protein: CASSQDGVSGNTIYF

D gene: -
J gene: TRBJ2-3
V gene: TRBV4-1
clone size: -
CDR3 DNA: TGCGCCAGCAGCCAATCGCGGGGAGATACGCAGTATTTT
CDR3 protein: CASSQSRGDTQYF

D gene: TRBD2
J gene: TRBJ2-5
V gene: TRBV7-2
clone size: -
CDR3 DNA: TGTGCCAGCAGCTCTTCCGGGACTAGGAGGGAGACCCAGTACTTC
CDR3 protein: CASSSSGTRRETQYF

D gene: TRBD1
J gene: TRBJ1-1
V gene: TRBV5-1
clone size: few
CDR3 DNA: TGCGCCAGCAGCTCCTCCGGGACAGCTAACACTGAAGCTTTCTTT
CDR3 protein: CASSSSGTANTEAFF

D gene: -
J gene: TRBJ2-2
V gene: TRBV7-2
clone size: few
CDR3 DNA: TGTGCCAGCAGCCGACCTTCTAACGCGAACACCGGGGAGCTGTTTTTT
CDR3 protein: CASSRPSNANTGELFF

D gene: -
J gene: TRBJ1-2
V gene: TRBV9
clone size: few
CDR3 DNA: TGTGCCAGCAGCCTCCCCGGGGGCGAGGGCTACACCTTC
CDR3 protein: CASSLPGGEGYTF

D gene: -
J gene: TRBJ2-7
V gene: TRBV7-8
clone size: -
CDR3 DNA: TGTGCCAGCAGCTTCCCCCGACGGACCTACGAGCAGTACTTC
CDR3 protein: CASSFPRRTYEQYF

D gene: -
J gene: TRBJ1-5
V gene: TRBV28
clone size: -
CDR3 DNA: TGTGCCAGCAGTTTATATGGGGGGAGCAATCAGCCCCAGCATTTT
CDR3 protein: CASSLYGGSNQPQHF

D gene: TRBD1
J gene: TRBJ2-1
V gene: TRBV6-5
clone size: -
CDR3 DNA: TGTGCCAGCAGTTTAGGGGGGACAGGTGGGCAGTTCTTC
CDR3 protein: CASSLGGTGGQFF

D gene: -
J gene: TRBJ2-5
V gene: TRBV6-6
clone size: -
CDR3 DNA: TGTGCCAGCAGTGCCAGGGAATCGCAAGAGACCCAGTACTTC
CDR3 protein: CASSARESQETQYF

D gene: -
J gene: TRBJ2-3
V gene: TRBV5-1
clone size: -
CDR3 DNA: TGCGCCAGCAGCTTGGTATCAGATACGCAGTATTTT
CDR3 protein: CASSLVSDTQYF

D gene: -
J gene: TRBJ1-1
V gene: TRBV11-3
clone size: -
CDR3 DNA: TGTGCCAGCAGGAGCGAGAAGAACACTGAAGCTTTCTTT
CDR3 protein: CASRSEKNTEAFF

D gene: TRBD1
J gene: TRBJ2-7
V gene: TRBV28
clone size: -
CDR3 DNA: TGTGCCAGCAGCTCAGTAGGGGACAGGGCCTTCTACGAGCAGTACTTC
CDR3 protein: CASSSVGDRAFYEQYF

D gene: -
J gene: TRBJ1-6
V gene: TRBV30
clone size: -
CDR3 DNA: TGTGCCTGGGGACAGAATAATTCACCCCTCCACTTT
CDR3 protein: CAWGQNNSPLHF

D gene: -
J gene: TRBJ2-2
V gene: TRBV28
clone size: -
CDR3 DNA: TGTGCCAGCATGGGGGGATACACCGGGGAGCTGTTTTTT
CDR3 protein: CASMGGYTGELFF

D gene: -
J gene: TRBJ1-1
V gene: TRBV7-2
clone size: -
CDR3 DNA: TGTGCCAGCAGCTTAATCTCCACGCACACTGAAGCTTTCTTT
CDR3 protein: CASSLISTHTEAFF

D gene: TRBD1
J gene: TRBJ2-3
V gene: TRBV18
clone size: -
CDR3 DNA: TGTGCCAGCTCACCGCCGGGGAGAGGGGGCGGACAGGGCACAGATACGCAGTATTTT
CDR3 protein: CASSPPGRGGGQGTDTQYF

D gene: TRBD1
J gene: TRBJ2-1
V gene: TRBV5-6
clone size: -
CDR3 DNA: TGTGCCAGCAGCTGGGGACAGGGAACGAGCAATGAGCAGTTCTTC
CDR3 protein: CASSWGQGTSNEQFF

D gene: TRBD1
J gene: TRBJ2-1
V gene: TRBV7-9
clone size: -
CDR3 DNA: TGTGCCAGCAGCTTGGACAGGGGGGTGGATGAGCAGTTCTTC
CDR3 protein: CASSLDRGVDEQFF

D gene: -
J gene: TRBJ1-5
V gene: TRBV12-5
clone size: -
CDR3 DNA: TGTGCTAGTGGCAAAATCCACACCCGACGGAGCAATCAGCCCCAGCATTTT
CDR3 protein: CASGKIHTRRSNQPQHF

D gene: TRBD2
J gene: TRBJ2-3
V gene: TRBV10-3
clone size: -
CDR3 DNA: TGTGCCACCGACACTAGCGGGGGGTCACCTTTGACTAGCACAGATACGCAGTATTTT
CDR3 protein: CATDTSGGSPLTSTDTQYF

D gene: -
J gene: TRBJ1-1
V gene: TRBV7-2
clone size: -
CDR3 DNA: TGTGCCAGCAGGCGCCTACGAGTTGGTGGCATGAACACTGAAGCTTTCTTT
CDR3 protein: CASRRLRVGGMNTEAFF

D gene: -
J gene: TRBJ2-2
V gene: TRBV11-2
clone size: -
CDR3 DNA: TGTGCCAGCAGCTTACTTTGGGGGAACACCGGGGAGCTGTTTTTT
CDR3 protein: CASSLLWGNTGELFF

D gene: TRBD1
J gene: TRBJ1-4
V gene: TRBV27
clone size: -
CDR3 DNA: TGTGCCAGCAGTCTTCGACAGGGTAGGGGTGAAAAACTGTTTTTT
CDR3 protein: CASSLRQGRGEKLFF

D gene: -
J gene: TRBJ1-2
V gene: TRBV19
clone size: few
CDR3 DNA: TGTGCCAGTAGGGGGGGAGGAAGCTATGGCTACACCTTC
CDR3 protein: CASRGGGSYGYTF

D gene: -
J gene: TRBJ1-4
V gene: TRBV5-1
clone size: -
CDR3 DNA: TGCGCCAGCAGCCAGATGGCGGACAGTAATGAAAAACTGTTTTTT
CDR3 protein: CASSQMADSNEKLFF

D gene: -
J gene: TRBJ1-5
V gene: TRBV19
clone size: -
CDR3 DNA: TGTGCCAGTAGTCCAGGAGATAGCAATCAGCCCCAGCATTTT
CDR3 protein: CASSPGDSNQPQHF

D gene: TRBD2
J gene: TRBJ2-3
V gene: TRBV6-1
clone size: -
CDR3 DNA: TGTGCCAGCAGTGATAGCGGGGGGCGCACAGATACGCAGTATTTT
CDR3 protein: CASSDSGGRTDTQYF

D gene: -
J gene: TRBJ1-1
V gene: TRBV30
clone size: -
CDR3 DNA: TGTGCCTGGACAGGCGACGTCCACACTGAAGCTTTCTTT
CDR3 protein: CAWTGDVHTEAFF

D gene: -
J gene: TRBJ2-7
V gene: TRBV4-2
clone size: -
CDR3 DNA: TGTGCCAGCAGCCAAGATTCACAGGAGTCCTACGAGCAGTACTTC
CDR3 protein: CASSQDSQESYEQYF

D gene: -
J gene: TRBJ2-2
V gene: TRBV21-1
clone size: -
CDR3 DNA: TGTGCCAGCAGCCCGCCCGGGAGGGGCCGAAGGACCGGGGAGCTGTTTTTT
CDR3 protein: CASSPPGRGRRTGELFF

D gene: TRBD1
J gene: TRBJ1-1
V gene: TRBV7-9
clone size: few
CDR3 DNA: TGTGCCACCCTCAAGACAGGGGCGAACACTGAAGCTTTCTTT
CDR3 protein: CATLKTGANTEAFF

D gene: -
J gene: TRBJ2-5
V gene: TRBV11-2
clone size: -
CDR3 DNA: TGTGCCAGCAGCGACCCGAAGAGGCGGGGAAAGACCCAGTACTTC
CDR3 protein: CASSDPKRRGKTQYF

D gene: TRBD1
J gene: TRBJ1-6
V gene: TRBV30
clone size: -
CDR3 DNA: TGTGCCTGGAGCGGTGACAGGGGATCCTATAATTCACCCCTCCACTTT
CDR3 protein: CAWSGDRGSYNSPLHF

D gene: -
J gene: TRBJ2-2
V gene: TRBV7-2
clone size: -
CDR3 DNA: TGTGCCACCCAACTATTGGCCGGGGAGCTGTTTTTT
CDR3 protein: CATQLLAGELFF